This T cell receptor beta chain came from a study of PD-L1 blockade in urothelial cancer. In the study overall: In the patient group, about 85% of the roughly 30 were males with bladder-origin urothelial cancer. Samples of blood were analyzed 3 weeks (second dose) and 6 weeks after treatment start.

Time point specified: pretreatment peripheral blood. Each individual provided 1 to 8 samples (taken pretreatment and on-treatment). The ends were cut back, 6 bases at V and 8 bases at J, with 13 bases in the middle. The germline CDR1 and CDR2 sequences are MNHEY and SVGAGI. This CDR3 spans 13 amino acids. Every PCR got spiked synthetic TCR analog templates. Here immunoSEQ multiplex PCR was the method, and the copy in TCRdb shows in-frame clones only, minus some. The sample yields tens of thousands of clones, 90% seen once. The specimen comprised PBMCs, sampled around atezolizumab (anti-PD-L1) treatment. This receptor was taken from a man aged 60-69 years with urothelial cancer. V is TRBV6-5 and J is TRBJ2-2, with a possible D match to TRBD2 (5 bases). The CDR3 protein is CASSPSSGGELFF. The CDR3, as DNA: TGTGCCAGCAGCCCATCTTCGGGAGGGGAGCTGTTTTTT.